This is a list of T cell receptor beta chains from one sample in a study of T-cell memory formation after mild COVID-19. TCRdb re-called the 5' RACE reads with MiXCR, one entry per CDR3 protein. Altogether 350,000 to 500,000 distinct CDR3 sequences are present, about 22% being singletons, with the ten largest covering roughly 13%. The sample taken for sequencing was PBMCs or a T cell subset sorted from them (not recorded which). These receptors were obtained from an adult woman who had mild COVID-19 (a few samples of this study predate the infection). Cell type and time point are not known. CDR3s include the opening cysteine and the closing phenylalanine or tryptophan. The D gene is left open where the match is weak. A clone size is listed for some rows: how often the clone was seen (once, few, many), or a class if it is expanded.

clone_size,d_call,v_call,j_call,cdr3_aa,cdr3_nt
few,TRBD1,TRBV28,TRBJ2-3,CASSITQGVPTDTQYF,TGTGCCAGCAGTATAACACAGGGGGTTCCCACAGATACGCAGTATTTT
many,NA,TRBV5-1,TRBJ2-3,CASSSESDTQYF,TGCGCCAGCAGCTCGGAATCGGATACGCAGTATTTT
few,NA,TRBV7-4,TRBJ1-4,CASSPPTGVSEKLFF,TGTGCCAGCAGCCCACCCACGGGGGTCTCCGAAAAACTGTTTTTT
NA,TRBD2,TRBV6-5,TRBJ2-7,CASSYAMTSGGYEQYF,TGTGCCAGCAGTTACGCAATGACTAGCGGGGGTTACGAGCAGTACTTC
NA,TRBD2,TRBV30,TRBJ2-3,CAWTSGSRGTDTQYF,TGTGCCTGGACTAGCGGGAGCCGGGGCACAGATACGCAGTATTTT
NA,NA,TRBV4-1,TRBJ2-6,CASSPVGAGANVLTF,TGCGCCAGCAGCCCGGTGGGAGCCGGGGCCAACGTCCTGACTTTC
NA,NA,TRBV7-2,TRBJ1-1,CASSLASGFLGTEAFF,TGTGCCAGCAGCTTAGCGTCGGGGTTTCTGGGCACTGAAGCTTTCTTT
NA,NA,TRBV6-5,TRBJ2-2,CASRQGDPGELFF,TGTGCCAGCAGGCAGGGAGATCCCGGGGAGCTGTTTTTT
few,NA,TRBV7-3,TRBJ2-3,CASSLVANTDTQYF,TGTGCCAGCAGCTTAGTCGCTAACACAGATACGCAGTATTTT
once,NA,TRBV18,TRBJ1-5,CASSRGQRNQPQHF,TGTGCCAGCTCACGAGGACAGAGGAATCAGCCCCAGCATTTT
many,NA,TRBV7-2,TRBJ2-7,CASSRQTGTGYEQYF,TGTGCCAGCAGCCGCCAGACAGGGACTGGCTACGAGCAGTACTTC
NA,TRBD2,TRBV24-1,TRBJ2-2,CATSAGLAAMNTGELFF,TGTGCCACCAGTGCGGGACTAGCGGCGATGAACACCGGGGAGCTGTTTTTT
few,TRBD2,TRBV4-2,TRBJ2-1,CASSQVLAGLTYNEQFF,TGTGCCAGCAGCCAAGTTTTAGCGGGCTTAACCTACAATGAGCAGTTCTTC
few,TRBD1,TRBV29-1,TRBJ1-2,CSVGGTGDGYTF,TGCAGCGTCGGCGGGACAGGGGATGGCTACACCTTC
few,NA,TRBV6-1,TRBJ2-5,CASSIGDPETQYF,TGTGCCAGCAGTATAGGGGATCCAGAGACCCAGTACTTC
few,NA,TRBV6-5,TRBJ2-2,CASSYSTGVETGELFF,TGTGCCAGCAGTTACTCTACGGGAGTTGAAACCGGGGAGCTGTTTTTT
NA,NA,TRBV12-3/TRBV12-4,TRBJ2-3,CASSSYRGQDTQYF,TGTGCCAGCAGTTCCTACCGGGGCCAAGATACGCAGTATTTT
few,NA,TRBV5-5,TRBJ1-2,CASSLSGQGMGYTF,TGTGCCAGCAGCTTGAGTGGGCAGGGCATGGGCTACACCTTC
NA,NA,TRBV20-1,TRBJ2-7,CSARVGLGFEEQYF,TGCAGTGCTAGAGTGGGTCTTGGGTTTGAGGAGCAGTACTTC
few,NA,TRBV7-2,TRBJ2-7,CASSLTGQNYEQYF,TGTGCCAGCAGCTTAACTGGACAGAACTACGAGCAGTACTTC
NA,NA,TRBV24-1,TRBJ2-2,CATSDGGGGDTGELFF,TGTGCCACCAGTGATGGCGGGGGCGGGGACACCGGGGAGCTGTTTTTT
NA,NA,TRBV18,TRBJ1-1,CASSPYPDGTEAFF,TGTGCCAGCTCACCTTATCCGGATGGGACTGAAGCTTTCTTT
NA,NA,TRBV12-3/TRBV12-4,TRBJ2-7,CASSWAYDSYEQYF,TGTGCCAGCAGCTGGGCGTACGACTCCTACGAGCAGTACTTC
NA,NA,TRBV6-5,TRBJ2-1,CASSPRGGSYNEQFF,TGTGCCAGCAGCCCGCGCGGAGGTTCCTACAATGAGCAGTTCTTC
few,TRBD2,TRBV6-2/TRBV6-3,TRBJ2-7,CASSGGLAGSYEQYF,TGTGCCAGCAGTGGGGGACTAGCGGGATCCTACGAGCAGTACTTC
NA,TRBD1,TRBV27,TRBJ1-4,CASIGTGDLRGEKLFF,TGTGCCAGCATCGGGACAGGGGACCTCCGGGGGGAAAAACTGTTTTTT
few,TRBD2,TRBV18,TRBJ2-1,CASSPRPGLASYNEQFF,TGTGCCAGCTCACCACGCCCGGGACTAGCATCCTACAATGAGCAGTTCTTC
NA,TRBD2,TRBV9,TRBJ2-3,CASSFGTSKDTQYF,TGTGCCAGCAGCTTCGGGACTAGTAAGGATACGCAGTATTTT
NA,NA,TRBV12-3/TRBV12-4,TRBJ1-1,CASSFRVVGRWNTEAFF,TGTGCCAGCAGTTTTCGTGTTGTTGGCAGGTGGAACACTGAAGCTTTCTTT
many,NA,TRBV7-2,TRBJ2-5,CASSPGGVETQYF,TGTGCCAGCAGTCCAGGGGGGGTGGAGACCCAGTACTTC
NA,TRBD2,TRBV20-1,TRBJ2-7,CSARDRREGPYEQYF,TGCAGTGCTAGAGATCGGCGGGAGGGCCCCTACGAGCAGTACTTC
NA,TRBD2,TRBV6-1,TRBJ2-2,CASSEDAGLAGGSDGELFF,TGTGCCAGCAGTGAAGACGCGGGACTAGCGGGAGGATCTGACGGGGAGCTGTTTTTT
few,NA,TRBV10-3,TRBJ1-1,CAISERALNTEAFF,TGTGCCATCAGTGAAAGGGCCTTGAACACTGAAGCTTTCTTT
NA,NA,TRBV6-5,TRBJ2-5,CASSYSPSAGETQYF,TGTGCCAGCAGTTACTCTCCTAGCGCTGGAGAGACCCAGTACTTC
few,TRBD1,TRBV10-3,TRBJ2-7,CAISEQGGSYEQYF,TGTGCCATCAGTGAACAAGGGGGCAGCTACGAGCAGTACTTC
few,NA,TRBV20-1,TRBJ2-3,CSANQDRPDTQYF,TGCAGTGCGAACCAGGACCGTCCAGATACGCAGTATTTT
NA,NA,TRBV24-1,TRBJ2-3,CATSDPTDRTDTQYF,TGTGCCACCAGTGATCCGACCGACAGAACAGATACGCAGTATTTT
few,TRBD1,TRBV6-5,TRBJ2-7,CASSYGQGYTYEQYF,TGTGCCAGCAGCTACGGACAGGGGTATACATACGAGCAGTACTTC
NA,NA,TRBV6-6,TRBJ2-7,CASSGTGTLEQYF,TGTGCCAGCAGTGGTACCGGGACGCTCGAGCAGTACTTC
NA,TRBD1,TRBV6-1,TRBJ2-5,CASRGTETGDEETQYF,TGTGCCAGCAGGGGAACCGAGACAGGGGACGAAGAGACCCAGTACTTC
NA,NA,TRBV19,TRBJ1-1,CASSIRLEGNTEAFF,TGTGCCAGTAGTATCCGGCTCGAGGGTAACACTGAAGCTTTCTTT
NA,TRBD1,TRBV12-3/TRBV12-4,TRBJ1-6,CASSLTGTANSPLHF,TGTGCCAGCAGTTTGACCGGGACAGCGAATTCACCCCTCCACTTT
many,NA,TRBV5-1,TRBJ2-7,CASSYGSYEQYF,TGTGCCAGCAGCTATGGATCCTACGAGCAGTACTTC
few,TRBD1,TRBV20-1,TRBJ1-5,CSASWTGANQPQHF,TGCAGTGCCTCCTGGACAGGGGCCAATCAGCCCCAGCATTTT
NA,NA,TRBV7-9,TRBJ1-2,CAGQAGVEGYTF,TGTGCCGGCCAAGCAGGGGTGGAGGGCTACACCTTC
NA,NA,TRBV21-1,TRBJ1-2,CASRLPDRRRKSPNYGYTF,TGTGCCAGCAGACTTCCTGACAGGAGGCGAAAGTCACCTAACTATGGCTACACCTTC
NA,TRBD2,TRBV30,TRBJ2-3,CAWNPRGTTDTQYF,TGTGCCTGGAATCCGCGGGGGACTACAGATACGCAGTATTTT
many,NA,TRBV20-1,TRBJ1-1,CSARGGVKGEAFF,TGCAGTGCTAGGGGTGGAGTGAAGGGCGAAGCTTTCTTT
NA,NA,TRBV4-1,TRBJ2-7,CASSPGFGYEQYF,TGCGCCAGCAGCCCAGGGTTTGGCTACGAGCAGTACTTC
few,NA,TRBV12-3/TRBV12-4,TRBJ1-2,CASSFGEYGYTF,TGTGCCAGCAGTTTCGGCGAGTATGGCTACACCTTC
NA,NA,TRBV24-1,TRBJ1-2,CATSDYRDEGGYTF,TGTGCCACCAGTGATTATAGGGACGAGGGCGGCTACACCTTC
NA,NA,TRBV4-3,TRBJ1-1,CASSQAVTGRDTEAFF,TGCGCCAGCAGCCAAGCCGTAACAGGGAGGGACACTGAAGCTTTCTTT
few,NA,TRBV19,TRBJ1-3,CATRPRGAGNTIYF,TGTGCCACCCGCCCGAGGGGGGCTGGAAACACCATATATTTT
NA,TRBD1,TRBV5-1,TRBJ1-1,CASSSGGTGLSASEAFF,TGCGCCAGCAGCTCGGGAGGGACAGGGCTCTCTGCCTCTGAAGCTTTCTTT